A single count supports the clone carrying this TCR beta chain. This CDR3 region has 14 residues. Germline V CDR1 and CDR2: SGHRS, YFSETQ. V lost 1 base and J lost 5, with 10 bases in between. The sample originates from a study of CD8 T cells in Susac syndrome. Random hexamers served to reverse transcribe about 0.45 to 1 ug RNA. The authors amplified TCR beta CDR3 across 54 Vbeta and 13 Jbeta using immunoSEQ multiplex PCR. Each CDR3 protein gets one entry after TCRdb re-called the immunoSEQ multiplex PCR reads with MiXCR. The profile covers roughly 190,000 distinct CDR3 sequences, with about 95% appearing a single time and about 0.1% taken by the ten largest.

Sequenced: CD4+ T cells from PBMCs. This TCR derives from a human donor in good health. The V call is TRBV5-1, the J call TRBJ2-1, with D hard to call. CDR3 residues: CASSLFRSDNEQFF. CDR3 bases: TGCGCCAGCAGCTTGTTCAGGAGTGACAATGAGCAGTTCTTC.